This T cell receptor (beta chain) was identified in a study of T cell responses to AZD1222 COVID-19 vaccine. This clone was counted only a few times. Clones were sequenced by immunoSEQ multiplex PCR, and TCRdb holds only the in-frame ones, with some missing. The sample lists about 170,000 clones; about 83% were seen once. The CDR3 covers 12 residues. The V and J ends lost 6 bases and 2 bases respectively, with 5 bases between them. The sequences come from peripheral blood, collected 28 days after the second AZD1222 dose. This sequence was found in an adult who received the AZD1222 COVID-19 vaccine. The chain has TRBV12-3 or TRBV12-4 and TRBJ1-5; D gene unclear. CDR3 loop: CASSLGNQPQHF. CDR3 nucleotide sequence: TGTGCCAGCAGCCTTGGCAATCAGCCCCAGCATTTT.